A single sample is the source of the 28 T cell receptor beta chains below, sequenced in a study of blood T cell repertoires in COVID-19. The data were produced by immunoSEQ multiplex PCR, yet TCRdb's version contains in-frame clones alone and is incomplete. The sample lists about 83,000 clones, about 88% seen once, with roughly 15% in the top ten. Input material: peripheral blood. Every receptor here comes from a woman of 80 years or more with active or convalescent COVID-19.

The gene calls are TRBV3-1 (or the pseudogene TRBV3-2) and TRBJ2-6, with 10 nucleotides matching TRBD1. V gave up 7 bases and J gave up 2 bases; unmatched junction bases: 5. CDR3 length equals 16 residues. CDR1 is LGHDT and CDR2 is YNNKEL in the germline V gene (reference sequence). The CDR3 coding sequence is TGTGCCAGCACCTCGACAGGGGGCACTGGGGCCAACGTCCTGACTTTC. Protein product: CASTSTGGTGANVLTF.

This clone appeared a single time. The chain is built from TRBV12-3 or TRBV12-4 and TRBJ2-7; D is ambiguous. The CDR3 has 13 residues. V gave up 5 bases and J gave up 2 bases, with 10 bases separating them. The CDR3 protein is CASSPQIAYEQYF. The CDR3 DNA follows: TGTGCCAGCAGTCCCCAGATCGCCTACGAGCAGTACTTC.

The gene calls are TRBV5-1 and TRBJ1-5, with a possible D match to TRBD1 (6 bases). Per the germline V gene, CDR1 is SGHRS and CDR2 is YFSETQ. The CDR3 is made up of 14 amino acids. The V and J ends lost 2 bases and 7 bases respectively, with 13 bases between them. The CDR3 sequence is CASSLAGASQPQHF. The DNA for the CDR3 is TGCGCCAGCAGCTTAGCAGGGGCGTCCCAGCCCCAGCATTTT.

The rearrangement uses TRBV6-2 or TRBV6-3 and TRBJ2-7; a weak D match, TRBD1 (5 bases). The germline CDR1 and CDR2 sequences are MNHEY and SVGEGT. V shed 1 base and J shed 5 bases, with 6 bases lying between them. The CDR3 totals 12 residues. CDR3 protein: CASSYLTDEQYF. CDR3 coding DNA: TGTGCCAGCAGTTACTTGACAGACGAGCAGTACTTC.

The rearrangement uses TRBV6-5 and TRBJ1-5, with D maybe TRBD1 (5 bases). V lost 4 bases and J 7 bases, leaving 11 bases between the germline ends. Germline V gene sequence: CDR1 MNHEY, CDR2 SVGAGI. CDR3 size: 13 residues. The CDR3 DNA sequence: TGTGCCAGCAGTTGGCAGGGTGGACAGCCCCAGCATTTT. Translated, it gives CASSWQGGQPQHF.

Concerning this clone: At one end the junction does not follow the germline gene, possibly because of a read error. This rearrangement joins TRBV6-1 to TRBJ2-1; the D is unclear. Per the germline V gene, CDR1 is MNHNS and CDR2 is SASEGT. CDR3 size: 13 residues. Here the CDR3 reads CASTENPPGEQFF. As DNA, the CDR3 is TGTGCCAGCACTGAAAACCCGCCGGGTGAGCAGTTCTTC.

Here the CDR3 DNA reads TGTGCCTGGAGTGTACGGAGGAGCTCCTATAATTCACCCCTCCACTTT. As protein: CAWSVRRSSYNSPLHF. The chain combines TRBV30 with TRBJ1-6; D gene ambiguous. CDR3 length: 16 residues. Between the trimmed V and J ends, which lost 0 bases and 0 bases, there was a span of 9 bases. Germline CDR1 GTSNPN, CDR2 SVGIG (reference sequence).

J is TRBJ2-7 and V is TRBV4-2, with D unresolved. CDR1 LGHNA and CDR2 YNFKEQ come from the germline V gene. The length of the CDR3 is 12 residues. V was clipped by 4 bases and J by 0 bases, with 4 bases between them. The CDR3 region is CASSRSSYEQYF. CDR3 in DNA: TGTGCCAGCAGCCGGAGCTCCTACGAGCAGTACTTC.

This clone was detected only once. The V gene is TRBV6-5, the J gene TRBJ1-2; D might be TRBD1 (6 bases). Germline assignment: CDR1 MNHEY and CDR2 SVGAGI. The V and J ends lost 0 bases and 8 bases respectively, with 13 bases between them. CDR3 length: 14 amino acids. The CDR3 protein is CASSYSQGTGGYTF. DNA for the CDR3: TGTGCCAGCAGTTACTCCCAGGGGACGGGAGGCTACACCTTC.

V gene TRBV12-3 or TRBV12-4 combines with J gene TRBJ2-7; a weak D match, TRBD1 (6 bases). V shed 6 bases and J shed 4 bases, with 13 bases lying between them. The CDR3 sequence is 13 residues long. DNA for the CDR3: TGTGCCAGCAGCCGGACAGATTTGTACGAGCAGTACTTC. Translation gives CASSRTDLYEQYF.

J is TRBJ2-1 and V is TRBV3-1 (or the pseudogene TRBV3-2); the match to TRBD2 covers 13 bases. Germline V gene data show CDR1 as LGHDT and CDR2 as YNNKEL (reference sequence). Germline trimming cut 4 bases from V and 5 bases from J; bases unmatched to any gene: 5. The CDR3 has 16 residues. The CDR3 spells CASSPRTSGGDNEQFF. The CDR3, as DNA: TGTGCCAGCAGCCCCCGAACTAGCGGGGGGGACAATGAGCAGTTCTTC.

This clone was seen once. V is TRBV7-9 and J is TRBJ1-1, with 7 bases aligning to TRBD1. Germline V lookup: CDR1 SEHNR, CDR2 FQNEAQ (reference sequence). CDR3 size: 14 residues. Trimming at V came to 3 bases and at J to 6 bases, leaving 7 bases not matched to a gene. CDR3 protein: CASSFEGGRAEAFF. As DNA, the CDR3 is TGTGCCAGCAGCTTTGAAGGGGGCCGGGCTGAAGCTTTCTTT.

J is TRBJ1-2 and V is TRBV28; D may be TRBD1 (5 bases). The length of the CDR3 is 15 residues. Per the germline V gene, CDR1 is MDHEN and CDR2 is SYDVKM. Trimming removed 6 bases from V and 2 bases from J, with 16 bases in between. Here the CDR3 DNA reads TGTGCCAGCAGCTCCCCACAGGCTCCAAACTATGGCTACACCTTC. The encoded protein is CASSSPQAPNYGYTF.

V gene TRBV9 combines with J gene TRBJ2-1; TRBD2 aligns across 11 bases. This CDR3 comprises 19 residues. The junction had 13 bases not matched to a gene; V was cut back by 5 bases and J by 0 bases. In germline, CDR1 is SGDLS, CDR2 YYNGEE. The CDR3 DNA sequence: TGTGCCAGCAGTAGCCGGGCTAGCGGGGGGCGGAGCTCCTACAATGAGCAGTTCTTC. It codes for CASSSRASGGRSSYNEQFF.

The chain combines TRBV30 with TRBJ1-4, with 7 positions matching TRBD1. The CDR3 runs 14 residues. Germline V lookup: CDR1 GTSNPN, CDR2 SVGIG (reference sequence). Trimming removed 2 bases from V and 8 bases from J; junction bases left unmatched: 8. CDR3 loop: CAWSSPGGREKLFF. Written as DNA, the CDR3 is TGTGCCTGGAGTTCCCCAGGGGGTCGGGAAAAACTGTTTTTT.

The chain joins TRBV10-3 to TRBJ1-2, with 8 bases that match TRBD1. The germline CDR1 and CDR2 sequences are ENHRY and SYGVKD. This CDR3 region has 14 residues. Trimming removed 7 bases from V and 7 bases from J; junction bases left unmatched: 11. CDR3 bases: TGTGCCATCAACCCAGGGGGCGCGTTTGGTGGCTACACCTTC. It codes for CAINPGGAFGGYTF.

The genes are TRBV5-1 and TRBJ2-7; 7 bases map to TRBD2. The CDR3 sequence is 16 residues long. Germline CDR1 reads SGHRS; CDR2 reads YFSETQ. J lost 0 bases, V lost 2 bases, and 8 bases had no gene match. The CDR3 region has the DNA TGCGCCAGCAGCTTCGGTCTAGCGGACCCCTCCTACGAGCAGTACTTC. Encoded protein: CASSFGLADPSYEQYF.

The rearrangement uses TRBV27 and TRBJ1-5, with D tentatively TRBD1 (6 bases). The germline V gene encodes CDR1 MNHEY and CDR2 SMNVEV (reference sequence). This CDR3 has 15 amino acids. V was trimmed by 3 bases and J by 3 bases, leaving 12 bases between them. The CDR3 bases are TGTGCCAGCAGTTTTGGGCAGGGGATCAATCAGCCCCAGCATTTT. Amino acid sequence: CASSFGQGINQPQHF.

CDR3 sequence (DNA): TGTGCCAGCAGCCGGGGCGGATCCTATGGCTACACCTTC. Residues: CASSRGGSYGYTF. V usage is TRBV3-1 (or the pseudogene TRBV3-2) and J usage is TRBJ1-2; tentative D call: TRBD1 (5 bases). Trimming stripped 4 bases from V and 4 bases from J, with 10 bases between. Looked up from germline, CDR1 is LGHDT and CDR2 is YNNKEL (reference sequence). The CDR3 extends over 13 amino acids.

The V gene is TRBV27, the J gene TRBJ2-2; D is unclear. V lost 1 base and J lost 0, with 9 bases in between. CDR3 size: 16 residues. Germline values: CDR1 MNHEY, CDR2 SMNVEV (reference sequence). The CDR3 loop is CASSLYPPANTGELFF. The CDR3 DNA sequence: TGTGCCAGCAGTTTATATCCTCCAGCGAACACCGGGGAGCTGTTTTTT.

V gene TRBV24-1 combines with J gene TRBJ1-2, with D uncertain. The CDR3 has 12 amino acids. Germline V lookup: CDR1 KGHDR, CDR2 SFDVKD. Deletions cut 10 bases from V and 2 bases from J, with 10 bases between. The CDR3 DNA reads TGTGCCACGGCCGCTGGCAACTATGGCTACACCTTC. Amino acid sequence: CATAAGNYGYTF.

This clone was detected a few times. The V and J genes are TRBV24-1 and TRBJ2-5; D is unclear. V was shortened by 1 base and J by 2 bases, with 13 bases between the two germline ends. CDR3 length equals 16 residues. The germline CDR1 and CDR2 sequences are KGHDR and SFDVKD. The CDR3 coding sequence is TGTGCCACCAGTGATTTCCGGCAGGCAACGCAAGAGACCCAGTACTTC. Protein sequence: CATSDFRQATQETQYF.

V is TRBV2 and J is TRBJ1-1; unclear D gene. The germline V and J ends were trimmed by 7 bases and 0 bases, with 6 bases remaining between them. The germline gives CDR1 SNHLY, CDR2 FYNNEI. This CDR3 is built from 12 residues. In DNA form, the CDR3 reads TGTGCCAGCACGGTAATGAACACTGAAGCTTTCTTT. As protein: CASTVMNTEAFF.

The rearrangement uses TRBV28 and TRBJ1-2; 8 bases fit TRBD1. This CDR3 is 15 amino acids long. Germline CDR1 MDHEN, CDR2 SYDVKM. The trim removed 5 bases at V and 6 bases at J, leaving 11 bases unmatched. This CDR3 is CASSPLQGEEDGYTF. The CDR3 region has the DNA TGTGCCAGCAGTCCTCTACAGGGGGAAGAGGATGGCTACACCTTC.

This chain connects TRBV6-2 or TRBV6-3 to TRBJ2-1, with TRBD1 matching 9 bases. J lost 5 bases, V lost 6 bases, and 8 bases had no gene match. Germline loops: CDR1 MNHEY, CDR2 SVGEGT. The CDR3 spans 15 residues. This chain's CDR3 is CASSRPGQGNNEQFF. CDR3 DNA sequence: TGTGCCAGCAGCCGCCCGGGACAGGGTAACAATGAGCAGTTCTTC.

V and J are TRBV19 and TRBJ2-5; 8 positions agree with TRBD2. Germline CDR1 is LNHDA and CDR2 is SQIVND (reference sequence). The CDR3 consists of 17 residues. V gave up 1 base and J gave up 5 bases; unmatched junction bases: 12. The CDR3 loop reads CASSIGSGGASGETQYF. DNA for the CDR3: TGTGCCAGTAGTATAGGGTCCGGGGGGGCCTCGGGCGAGACCCAGTACTTC.

This clone has just a few counts. The chain joins TRBV5-4 to TRBJ2-5, with D perhaps matching TRBD2 (5 bases). The length of the CDR3 is 13 residues. CDR1 is SGHNT and CDR2 is YYREEE in the germline V gene (reference sequence). V was trimmed by 3 bases and J by 1 base, leaving 7 bases between them. CDR3 nucleotides: TGTGCCAGCAGCTGGACTGGCCAAGAGACCCAGTACTTC. This encodes CASSWTGQETQYF. Full variable domain (outside the CDR3, taken from reference TRBV5-4 and TRBJ2-5): ETGVTQSPTHLIKTRGQQVTLRCSSQSGHNTVSWYQQALGQGPQFIFQYYREEENGRGNFPPRFSGLQFPNYSSELNVNALELDDSALYLCASSWTGQETQYFGPGTRLLVL.

The chain carries TRBV7-3 and TRBJ1-1; D is uncertain. Trimming took off 2 bases at V and 4 bases at J, with 8 bases between the two ends. The germline V gene encodes CDR1 SGHTA and CDR2 FQGTGA. The CDR3 is 13 residues long. For the CDR3, the DNA is TGTGCCAGCAGCTTAGGCAAATCCACTGAAGCTTTCTTT. This translates into CASSLGKSTEAFF. Based on the CDR3 plus reference TRBV7-3 and TRBJ1-1, the full variable domain is GAGVSQTPSNKVTEKGKYVELRCDPISGHTALYWYRQSLGQGPEFLIYFQGTGAADDSGLPNDRFFAVRPEGSVSTLKIQRTERGDSAVYLCASSLGKSTEAFFGQGTRLTVV.